A single count supports the clone carrying this T cell receptor beta chain. Those enrolled in Seattle joined during active infection and were followed longitudinally afterward. The sample belongs to a study of blood T cell repertoires in COVID-19. The overall study: Italy, Spain and the United States were the sources of the convalescent and acute COVID-19 samples. PBMCs, B-cell-depleted T cells, or T cells were the source of the cDNA or gDNA that made up the material.

Original analysis: Nucleated cell counts were estimated from reference gene primer amplification. Measured with immunoSEQ multiplex PCR; TCRdb has only the in-frame clones, and not every one. That table supplies the V and J calls and clone size; D and trimming were determined from the DNA. The table records roughly 500,000 clones, approximately 89% of them present only once. This CDR3 spans 13 amino acids. V was shortened by 3 bases and J by 3 bases, with 11 bases between the two germline ends. The germline V gene has CDR1 DFQATT and CDR2 SNEGSKA (reference sequence). This clonotype was obtained from a man aged 18 to 30 with COVID-19, enrolled during active disease. The sequenced sample consisted of peripheral blood. The chain employs TRBV20-1 and TRBJ1-2; D is perhaps TRBD1 (6 bases). CDR3 sequence: CSASRQVDYGYTF. CDR3 coding DNA: TGCAGTGCTAGTAGACAGGTTGACTATGGCTACACCTTC.